This TCR beta chain was identified in a study of shared clonotypes between healthy human individuals. A single count supports this clone. The sample carries other DNA sequences with the same CDR3. Trimming removed 3 bases at V and 4 bases at J, with 5 bases between. This CDR3 has 12 amino acids. CDR1 and CDR2 (germline): LNHNV, YYDKDF (reference sequence). In the authors' methods: Junction-only sequences produced by ImmunoSEQ had no quality scores, so filtering differed. The data were produced by immunoSEQ multiplex PCR, yet TCRdb's version contains in-frame clones alone and is incomplete. V, J and clone size were drawn from that table, and D and trimming were deduced from the DNA. The sample yields approximately 2.3 million clones, 80% to 95% seen once. CD45RA-negative memory and CD45RA+ naive subsets were split from the CD4+ cells.

This receptor was obtained from a young man in good health. Some clones in this sample may be carry-over from other donors' samples. Sequenced material: naive CD4+ T cells from PBMCs. Subset denoted: CD45RA+ positively selected. This chain uses TRBV15 with TRBJ2-3, with no clear D. This chain's CDR3 is CATSRGPDTQYF. In DNA form, the CDR3 reads TGTGCCACCAGCAGGGGCCCAGATACGCAGTATTTT.